These T cell receptor beta chains were read from a single sample in a study of cytomegalovirus exposure and HLA in healthy donors. Sequencing was performed with immunoSEQ multiplex PCR; in TCRdb, only in-frame clones are kept and a portion is missing. The sample lists 95,000 to 150,000 clones; less than 80% were seen once. The sequencing sample was made of PBMCs. All receptors come from a man aged 50-60 years in good health and CMV-seronegative. CDR3s leave out the opening cysteine and the closing phenylalanine or tryptophan. Clone size is stated in some rows and not others, as once, few, many or a class when expanded.

abundance: NA; v_gene: TRBV30; CDR3aa: AWSTNRGEGGYT
abundance: NA; v_gene: TRBV19; CDR3aa: ASRRVPGEKDTQY
abundance: NA; v_gene: TRBV11-3; CDR3aa: ASSSDRNTEAF
abundance: once; v_gene: TRBV11-2; CDR3aa: ASRAGTSGHQFGETQY
abundance: NA; v_gene: TRBV7-9; CDR3aa: SSIPTGKDTEAF
abundance: NA; v_gene: TRBV7-9; CDR3aa: ASSSAGNTEAF
abundance: once; v_gene: TRBV6-1; CDR3aa: ASDPSGGFTGELF
abundance: NA; v_gene: TRBV7-2; CDR3aa: ASSIGQVNQPQH
abundance: NA; v_gene: TRBV5-5; CDR3aa: ASGTGGMNTEAF
abundance: NA; v_gene: TRBV10-3; CDR3aa: ATGTSGPNTGELF
abundance: NA; v_gene: TRBV4-3; CDR3aa: ASSQYQLNSPLH